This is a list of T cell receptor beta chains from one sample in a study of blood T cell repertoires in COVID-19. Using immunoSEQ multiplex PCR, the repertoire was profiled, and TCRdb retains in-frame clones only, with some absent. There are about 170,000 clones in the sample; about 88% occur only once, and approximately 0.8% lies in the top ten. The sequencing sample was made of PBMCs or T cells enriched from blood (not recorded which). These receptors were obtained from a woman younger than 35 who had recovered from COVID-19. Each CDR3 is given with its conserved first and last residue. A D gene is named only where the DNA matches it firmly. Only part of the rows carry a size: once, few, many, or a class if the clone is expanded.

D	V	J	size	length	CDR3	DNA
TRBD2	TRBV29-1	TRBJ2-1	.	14	CSVASGSWYNEQFF	TGCAGCGTTGCTAGCGGGAGTTGGTACAATGAGCAGTTCTTC
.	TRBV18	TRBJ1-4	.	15	CASSLPGGGHEKLFF	TGTGCCAGCTCACTCCCCGGGGGGGGCCATGAAAAACTGTTTTTT
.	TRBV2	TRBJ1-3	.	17	CASSEIRGPSSGNTIYF	TGTGCCAGCAGCGAAATTCGTGGTCCCAGCTCTGGAAACACCATATATTTT
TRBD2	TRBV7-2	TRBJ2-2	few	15	CASSLSGTNTGELFF	TGTGCCAGCAGCCTTAGCGGGACGAACACCGGGGAGCTGTTTTTT
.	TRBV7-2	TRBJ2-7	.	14	CASRSDRFAYEQYF	TGTGCCAGCAGATCCGACAGGTTTGCCTACGAGCAGTACTTC
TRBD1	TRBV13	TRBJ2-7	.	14	CASSPRDRVYEQYF	TGTGCCAGCAGCCCCAGGGACAGGGTTTACGAGCAGTACTTC
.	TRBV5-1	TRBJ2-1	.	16	CASSLVGLGSYNEQFF	TGCGCCAGCAGCTTGGTCGGACTGGGCTCCTACAATGAGCAGTTCTTC
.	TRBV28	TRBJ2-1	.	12	CASSLSYNEQFF	TGTGCCAGCAGTCTTTCCTACAATGAGCAGTTCTTC
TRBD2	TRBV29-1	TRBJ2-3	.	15	CSVGRLADFTDTQYF	TGCAGCGTGGGGAGACTAGCGGACTTCACAGATACGCAGTATTTT
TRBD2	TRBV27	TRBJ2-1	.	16	CASSPRLAAPGNEQFF	TGTGCCAGCTCCCCGCGCCTAGCGGCCCCTGGCAATGAGCAGTTCTTC
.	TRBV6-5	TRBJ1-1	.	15	CASSYLTRGNTEAFF	TGTGCCAGCAGTTACTTGACTCGGGGGAACACTGAAGCTTTCTTT
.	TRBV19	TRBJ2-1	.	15	CASSIRGLAPNEQFF	TGTGCCAGTAGTATACGGGGATTAGCCCCCAATGAGCAGTTCTTC
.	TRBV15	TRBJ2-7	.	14	CATSREYVSYEQYF	TGTGCCACCAGCAGGGAGTATGTGTCCTACGAGCAGTACTTC
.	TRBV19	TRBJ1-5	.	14	CAVTSGGDSQPQHF	TGTGCCGTAACCAGCGGGGGGGATTCGCAGCCCCAGCATTTT
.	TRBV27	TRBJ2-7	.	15	CASSLRAGSSYEQYF	TGTGCCAGCAGTTTAAGGGCGGGAAGCTCCTACGAGCAGTACTTC
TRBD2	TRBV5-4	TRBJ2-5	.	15	CASSPGRVREGTQYF	TGTGCCAGCAGTCCGGGGCGGGTGAGGGAGGGCACCCAGTACTTC
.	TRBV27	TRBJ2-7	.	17	CASSFRYGQGTSYEQYF	TGTGCCAGCAGTTTTAGGTATGGGCAGGGTACCTCCTACGAGCAGTACTTC
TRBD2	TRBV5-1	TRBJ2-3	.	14	CASCAGGPTDTQYF	TGCGCCAGCTGTGCGGGAGGGCCCACAGATACGCAGTATTTT
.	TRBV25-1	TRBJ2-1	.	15	CASSPRDSSVNEQFF	TGTGCCAGCAGTCCCCGGGACTCATCGGTCAATGAGCAGTTCTTC
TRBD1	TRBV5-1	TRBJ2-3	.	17	CASSAKTGTGGTDTQYF	TGCGCCAGCAGCGCCAAAACCGGGACAGGGGGCACAGATACGCAGTATTTT
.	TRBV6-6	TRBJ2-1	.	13	CASSYSEVLEQFF	TGTGCCAGCAGTTACTCGGAGGTTCTTGAGCAGTTCTTC
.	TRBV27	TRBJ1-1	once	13	CASSLGRNTEAFF	TGTGCCAGCAGTTTAGGGCGAAACACTGAAGCTTTCTTT
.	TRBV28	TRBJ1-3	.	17	CASSRQPRVDSGNTIYF	TGTGCCAGCAGTAGACAGCCTCGAGTAGACTCTGGAAACACCATATATTTT
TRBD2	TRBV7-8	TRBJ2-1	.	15	CASSSGLAFYNEQFF	TGTGCCAGCAGCTCGGGACTAGCGTTTTACAATGAGCAGTTCTTC
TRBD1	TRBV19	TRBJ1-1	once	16	CASSIFLGQGGTEAFF	TGTGCCAGTAGTATATTTCTGGGACAGGGTGGGACTGAAGCTTTCTTT
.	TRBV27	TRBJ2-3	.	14	CASSLVAVTDTQYF	TGTGCCAGCAGTTTAGTAGCGGTCACAGATACGCAGTATTTT
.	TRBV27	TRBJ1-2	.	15	CASSQEQDPLYGYTF	TGTGCCAGCAGTCAAGAACAGGACCCCCTCTATGGCTACACCTTC
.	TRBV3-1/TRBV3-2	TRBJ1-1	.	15	CASSQEIWNSGSAFF	TGTGCCAGCAGCCAAGAGATTTGGAATTCGGGATCGGCTTTCTTT
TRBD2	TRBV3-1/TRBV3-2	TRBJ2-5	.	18	CASSLRTSGMMYQETQYF	TGTGCCAGCAGCCTACGGACTAGCGGGATGATGTACCAAGAGACCCAGTACTTC
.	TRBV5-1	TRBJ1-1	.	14	CASSSNSGTPEAFF	TGCGCCAGCAGCTCTAATAGCGGGACCCCCGAAGCTTTCTTT
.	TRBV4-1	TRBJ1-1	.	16	CASSQDMQRVGAEAFF	TGCGCCAGCAGCCAAGATATGCAACGGGTAGGGGCTGAAGCTTTCTTT
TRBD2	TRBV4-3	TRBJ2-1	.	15	CASSQDGTSLNEQFF	TGCGCCAGCAGCCAAGATGGGACTAGCCTCAATGAGCAGTTCTTC
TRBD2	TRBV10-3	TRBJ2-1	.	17	CAISLAGGPTPNNEQFF	TGTGCCATCAGCCTAGCGGGAGGGCCCACGCCCAATAATGAGCAGTTCTTC
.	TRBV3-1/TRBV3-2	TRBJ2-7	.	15	CASSQGSGHSYEQYF	TGTGCCAGCAGCCAAGGCAGCGGGCATTCCTACGAGCAGTACTTC
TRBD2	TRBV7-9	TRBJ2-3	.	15	CASSPPGGAPDTQYF	TGTGCCAGCAGCCCCCCGGGGGGGGCCCCAGATACGCAGTATTTT
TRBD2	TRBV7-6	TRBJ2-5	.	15	CASSSDPRTSGTQYF	TGTGCCAGCAGCTCGGACCCACGGACTAGCGGGACCCAGTACTTC
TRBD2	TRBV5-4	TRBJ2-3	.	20	CASSRPQPRLAGNPPDTQYF	TGTGCCAGCAGCAGACCACAGCCCCGGCTAGCGGGAAATCCCCCAGATACGCAGTATTTT
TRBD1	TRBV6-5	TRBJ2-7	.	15	CASSQQTGGAYEQYF	TGTGCCAGCAGCCAACAGACAGGGGGCGCGTACGAGCAGTACTTC
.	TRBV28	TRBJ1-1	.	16	CASSPLRGLVNTEAFF	TGTGCCAGCAGTCCCCTCAGAGGGTTGGTGAACACTGAAGCTTTCTTT
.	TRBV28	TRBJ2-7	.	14	CASTKRLGSYEQYF	TGTGCCAGCACCAAGCGGCTAGGCTCCTACGAGCAGTACTTC
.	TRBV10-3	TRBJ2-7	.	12	CAIDNGWYEQYF	TGTGCCATCGACAACGGCTGGTACGAGCAGTACTTC
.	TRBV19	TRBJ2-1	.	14	CASPRVGSYNEQFF	TGTGCCAGTCCCAGGGTGGGGTCCTACAATGAGCAGTTCTTC
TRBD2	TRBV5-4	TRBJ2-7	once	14	CASKDASGLYEQYF	TGTGCCAGCAAAGACGCTAGCGGACTATACGAGCAGTACTTC